The 7 T cell receptor beta chains reported below all come from one sample, sequenced in a study of T cells in tumors after PD-1 blockade. Sequencing was performed with immunoSEQ multiplex PCR; in TCRdb, only in-frame clones are kept and a portion is missing. The data show roughly 60,000 clones, with roughly 78% seen just once and 13% held by the top ten. The sequenced sample was PBMCs, obtained before anti-PD-1 treatment. The origin of the receptors is a human donor with basal cell carcinoma.

The rearrangement links TRBV15 to TRBJ2-1, with 9 bases aligning to TRBD2. The germline gives CDR1 LNHNV, CDR2 YYDKDF (reference sequence). V shed 8 bases and J 0 bases; nucleotides not matched to a gene: 11. The CDR3 totals 17 residues. The CDR3 reads CATGRAGAGGSYNEQFF. CDR3 nucleotides: TGTGCCACCGGACGAGCCGGAGCGGGGGGCTCCTACAATGAGCAGTTCTTC.

The V and J genes are TRBV3-1 (or the pseudogene TRBV3-2) and TRBJ1-1; TRBD1 might be the D (6 bases). There are 16 residues in the CDR3. V was shortened by 0 bases and J by 5 bases, with 16 bases between the two germline ends. In germline, CDR1 is LGHDT, CDR2 YNNKEL (reference sequence). The CDR3 sequence is CASSQEGHRVGTEAFF. The CDR3 DNA reads TGTGCCAGCAGCCAAGAAGGGCACAGGGTCGGGACTGAAGCTTTCTTT.

The gene calls are TRBV12-3 or TRBV12-4 and TRBJ2-5; D gene uncertain. The J call may not be correct, given that the DNA end is closer to TRBJ2-7. The CDR3 has 12 amino acids. The CDR3 reads CASSVNSYEQYF. For the CDR3, the DNA is TGTGCCAGCAGTGTAAACAGCTACGAGCAGTACTTC.

The chain combines TRBV3-1 (or the pseudogene TRBV3-2) with TRBJ1-2, with unresolved D. Germline CDR1 is LGHDT and CDR2 is YNNKEL (reference sequence). V was shortened by 5 bases and J by 0 bases, with 16 bases between the two germline ends. CDR3 size: 16 residues. CDR3 nucleotides: TGTGCCAGCAGCTCCCACGGGAAGTTTGCTAACTATGGCTACACCTTC. This codes for CASSSHGKFANYGYTF.

The chain employs TRBV5-1 and TRBJ2-1; TRBD1 matches 12 bases. Germline V CDR1 and CDR2: SGHRS, YFSETQ. Trimming at V came to 4 bases and at J to 7 bases, leaving 6 bases not matched to a gene. CDR3 length: 15 residues. This CDR3 is CASSVGTGGLNEQFF. Here the CDR3 DNA reads TGCGCCAGCAGCGTTGGGACAGGGGGCCTTAATGAGCAGTTCTTC.

V usage is TRBV7-3 and J usage is TRBJ2-3; TRBD1 agrees at 10 bases. The ends lost 0 bases at V and 4 bases at J; junction bases unmatched: 7. CDR1 and CDR2 from the germline V gene are SGHTA and FQGTGA. CDR3 length: 17 residues. The CDR3 DNA sequence: TGTGCCAGCAGCTTAACGTTCTTGGGACAGGGGTCAGATACGCAGTATTTT. Translating gives CASSLTFLGQGSDTQYF.

This chain joins TRBV20-1 and TRBJ1-1; D is unclear. The CDR3 is 10 residues long. Germline V lookup: CDR1 DFQATT, CDR2 SNEGSKA (reference sequence). V gave up 3 bases and J gave up 5 bases, with 4 bases separating them. Written as DNA, the CDR3 is TGCAGTGCTAGTCGGACTGAAGCTTTCTTT. Amino acid sequence: CSASRTEAFF.